This entry is about one TCR beta chain. Its antigen is not known. Germline V gives CDR1 LNHNV, CDR2 YYDKDF (reference sequence). V was clipped by 3 bases and J by 7 bases, with 10 bases between them. The CDR3 has 14 residues. Viral peptide pools were used in the ViraFEST assay to expand antigen-specific CD4+ T cells, and sequencing came afterward. Isolation of CD4+ T cells took place after about nine days of culture. By PCR, the person was confirmed to have had SARS-CoV-2 infection between March and December 2020. Cultivation was performed at a few million PBMC per well with 10 IU/ml IL-2 and 9.5 to 10 ug/ml peptides added. Generated by immunoSEQ multiplex PCR, the TCRdb table keeps only in-frame clones and is missing some. The sample carries around 20,000 clones, 70% to 85% recorded once. This sample stems from a study of vaccination effects on CD4 cells after COVID-19. Study details: The study obtained samples from a couple of convalescent patients 16 days and one week before vaccination.

Study conclusions and caveats: Late post-vaccination, clones induced by infection and those induced by vaccine underwent marked clonal contraction. The study enrolled few convalescent patients and sampled no early post-infection timepoints.

The V gene is TRBV15, the J gene TRBJ1-6, with a weak D call TRBD1 (5 bases). The material was CD4+ T cells from PBMCs cultured with a peptide pool, obtained before COVID-19 vaccination. The clonotype comes from a human donor who had a prior SARS-CoV-2 infection. DNA of the CDR3: TGTGCCACCAGCAGCAGGGTCTGGAATTCACCCCTCCACTTT. Amino acid sequence: CATSSRVWNSPLHF. Drawing the rest from reference TRBV15 and TRBJ1-6, the complete variable domain is DAMVIQNPRYQVTQFGKPVTLSCSQTLNHNVMYWYQQKSSQAPKLLFHYYDKDFNNEADTPDNFQSRRPNTSFCFLDIRSPGLGDTAMYLCATSSRVWNSPLHFGNGTRLTVT.